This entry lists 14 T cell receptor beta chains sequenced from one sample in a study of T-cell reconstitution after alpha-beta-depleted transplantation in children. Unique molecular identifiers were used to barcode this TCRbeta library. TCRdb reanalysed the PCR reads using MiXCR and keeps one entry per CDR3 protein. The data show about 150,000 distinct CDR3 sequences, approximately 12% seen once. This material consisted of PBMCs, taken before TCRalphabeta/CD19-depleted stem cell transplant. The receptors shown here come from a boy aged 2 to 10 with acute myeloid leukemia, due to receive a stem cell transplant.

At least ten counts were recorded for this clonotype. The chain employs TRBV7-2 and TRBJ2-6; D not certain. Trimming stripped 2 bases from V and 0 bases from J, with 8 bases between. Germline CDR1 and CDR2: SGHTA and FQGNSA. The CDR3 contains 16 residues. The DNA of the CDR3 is TGTGCCAGCAGCTTAAGATGGTACTCTGGGGCCAACGTCCTGACTTTC. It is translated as CASSLRWYSGANVLTF.

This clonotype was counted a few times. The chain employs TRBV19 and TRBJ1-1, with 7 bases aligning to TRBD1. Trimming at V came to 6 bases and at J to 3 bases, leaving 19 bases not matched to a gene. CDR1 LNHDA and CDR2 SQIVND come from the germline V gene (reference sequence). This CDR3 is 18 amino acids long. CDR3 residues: CASSSSSRGADQDTEAFF. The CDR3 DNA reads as TGTGCCAGTAGCTCTTCCTCCAGGGGGGCCGACCAGGACACTGAAGCTTTCTTT.

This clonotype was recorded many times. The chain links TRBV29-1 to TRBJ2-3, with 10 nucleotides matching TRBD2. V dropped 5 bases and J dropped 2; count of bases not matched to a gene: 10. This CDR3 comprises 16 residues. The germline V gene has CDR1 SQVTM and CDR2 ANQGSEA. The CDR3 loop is CSVTGLAGAHTDTQYF. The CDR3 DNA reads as TGCAGCGTTACTGGTCTAGCGGGGGCGCACACAGATACGCAGTATTTT.

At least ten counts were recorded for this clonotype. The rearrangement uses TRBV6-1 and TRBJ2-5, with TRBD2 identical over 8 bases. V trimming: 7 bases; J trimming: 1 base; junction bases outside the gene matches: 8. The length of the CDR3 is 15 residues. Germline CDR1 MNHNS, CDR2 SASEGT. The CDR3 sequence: CASTQRGSLQETQYF. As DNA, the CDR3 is TGTGCCAGCACCCAGCGGGGGTCGCTCCAAGAGACCCAGTACTTC.

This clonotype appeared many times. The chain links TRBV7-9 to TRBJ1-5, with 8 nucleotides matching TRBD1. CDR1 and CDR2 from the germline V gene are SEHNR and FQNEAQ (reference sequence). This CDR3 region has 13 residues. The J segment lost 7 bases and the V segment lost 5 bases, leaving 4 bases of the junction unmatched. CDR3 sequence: CASSDRGGQPQHF. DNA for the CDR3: TGTGCCAGCAGCGACAGGGGCGGGCAGCCCCAGCATTTT.

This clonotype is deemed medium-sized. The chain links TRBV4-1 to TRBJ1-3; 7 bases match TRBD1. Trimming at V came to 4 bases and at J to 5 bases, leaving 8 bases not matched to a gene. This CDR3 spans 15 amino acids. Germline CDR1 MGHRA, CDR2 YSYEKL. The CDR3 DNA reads TGCGCCAGCAGCCCCGACAGGGACGGCCGAAACACCATATATTTT. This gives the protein CASSPDRDGRNTIYF.

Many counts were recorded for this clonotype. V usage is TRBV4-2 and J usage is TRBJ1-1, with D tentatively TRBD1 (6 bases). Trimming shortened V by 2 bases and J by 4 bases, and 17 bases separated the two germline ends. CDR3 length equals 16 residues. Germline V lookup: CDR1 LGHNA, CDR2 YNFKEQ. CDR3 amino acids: CASSQPPGQLITEAFF. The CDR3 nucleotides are TGTGCCAGCAGCCAACCCCCTGGACAGCTTATCACTGAAGCTTTCTTT.

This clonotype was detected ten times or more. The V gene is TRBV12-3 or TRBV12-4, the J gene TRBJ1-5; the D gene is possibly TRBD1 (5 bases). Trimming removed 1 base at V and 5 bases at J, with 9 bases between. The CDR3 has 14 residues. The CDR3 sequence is CASSLEGPHQPQHF. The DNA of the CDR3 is TGTGCCAGCAGTTTAGAGGGACCCCATCAGCCCCAGCATTTT.

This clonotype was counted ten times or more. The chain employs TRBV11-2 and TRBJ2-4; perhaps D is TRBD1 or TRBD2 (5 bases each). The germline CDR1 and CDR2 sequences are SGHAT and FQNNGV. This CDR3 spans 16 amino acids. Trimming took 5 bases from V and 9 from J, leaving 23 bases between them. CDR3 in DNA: TGTGCCAGCAGCCCGCCCCGGGGTCTGGGGCATATCATTCAGTACTTC. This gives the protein CASSPPRGLGHIIQYF.

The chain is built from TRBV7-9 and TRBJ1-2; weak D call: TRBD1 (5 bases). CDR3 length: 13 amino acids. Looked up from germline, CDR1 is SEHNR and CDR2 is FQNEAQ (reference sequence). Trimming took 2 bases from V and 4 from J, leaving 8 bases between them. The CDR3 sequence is CASSLRTSYGYTF. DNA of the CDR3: TGTGCCAGCAGCTTACGGACAAGCTATGGCTACACCTTC.

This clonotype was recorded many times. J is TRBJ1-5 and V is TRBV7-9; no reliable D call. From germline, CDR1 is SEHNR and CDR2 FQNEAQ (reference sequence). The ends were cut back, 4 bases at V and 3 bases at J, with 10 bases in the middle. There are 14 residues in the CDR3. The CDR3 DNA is TGTGCCAGCAGCTCGGGCATGTACAATCAGCCCCAGCATTTT. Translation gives CASSSGMYNQPQHF.

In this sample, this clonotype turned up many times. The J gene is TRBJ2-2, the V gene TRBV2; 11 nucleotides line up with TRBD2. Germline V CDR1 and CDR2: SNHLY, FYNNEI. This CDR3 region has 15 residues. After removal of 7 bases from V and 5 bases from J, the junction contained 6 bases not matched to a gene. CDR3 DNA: TGTGCCAGCATGAAGGGACTAGCGGAGACCGGGGAGCTGTTTTTT. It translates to CASMKGLAETGELFF. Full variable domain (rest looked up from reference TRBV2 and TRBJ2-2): EPEVTQTPSHQVTQMGQEVILRCVPISNHLYFYWYRQILGQKVEFLVSFYNNEISEKSEIFDDQFSVERPDGSNFTLKIRSTKLEDSAMYFCASMKGLAETGELFFGEGSRLTVL.

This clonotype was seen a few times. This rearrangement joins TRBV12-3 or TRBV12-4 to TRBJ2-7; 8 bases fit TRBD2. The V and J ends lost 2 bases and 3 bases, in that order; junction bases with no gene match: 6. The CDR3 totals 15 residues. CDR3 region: CASSLRAGGVYEQYF. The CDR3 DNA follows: TGTGCCAGCAGTTTAAGGGCGGGGGGTGTCTACGAGCAGTACTTC.

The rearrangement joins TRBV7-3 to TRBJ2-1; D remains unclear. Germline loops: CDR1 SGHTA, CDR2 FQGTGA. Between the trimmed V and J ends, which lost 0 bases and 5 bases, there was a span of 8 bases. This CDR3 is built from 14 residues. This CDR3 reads CASSLTPKDNEQFF. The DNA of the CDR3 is TGTGCCAGCAGCTTAACCCCGAAGGACAATGAGCAGTTCTTC.